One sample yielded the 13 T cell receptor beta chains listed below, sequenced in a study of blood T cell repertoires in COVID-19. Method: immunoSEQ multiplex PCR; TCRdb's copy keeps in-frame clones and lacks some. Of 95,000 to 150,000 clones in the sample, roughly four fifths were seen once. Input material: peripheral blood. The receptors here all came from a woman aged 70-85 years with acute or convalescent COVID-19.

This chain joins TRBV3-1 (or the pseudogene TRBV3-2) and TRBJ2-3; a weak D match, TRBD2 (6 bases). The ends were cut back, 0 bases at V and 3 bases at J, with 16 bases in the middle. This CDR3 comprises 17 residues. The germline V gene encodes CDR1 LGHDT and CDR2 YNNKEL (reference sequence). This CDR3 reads CASSQDTGVEPTDTQYF. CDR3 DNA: TGTGCCAGCAGCCAAGACACGGGGGTCGAACCGACAGATACGCAGTATTTT.

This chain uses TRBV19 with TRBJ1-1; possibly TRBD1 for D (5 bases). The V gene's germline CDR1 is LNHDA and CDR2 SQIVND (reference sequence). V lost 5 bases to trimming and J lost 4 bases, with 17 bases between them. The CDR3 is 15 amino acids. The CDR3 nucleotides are TGTGCCAGTAGTCCTTTGAGGGACTGGTCCACTGAAGCTTTCTTT. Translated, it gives CASSPLRDWSTEAFF.

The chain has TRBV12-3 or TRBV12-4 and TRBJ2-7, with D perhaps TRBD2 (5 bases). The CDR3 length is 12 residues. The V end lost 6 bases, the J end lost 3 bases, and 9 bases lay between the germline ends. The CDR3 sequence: CASSPEGYEQYF. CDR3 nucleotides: TGTGCCAGCAGCCCAGAGGGCTACGAGCAGTACTTC.

The CDR3 nucleotides are TGCGCCAGCAGCCGTTCCCCCACTAGCACAGATACGCAGTATTTT. The encoded protein is CASSRSPTSTDTQYF. The J gene is TRBJ2-3, the V gene TRBV5-1; D not resolved. The CDR3 sequence is 15 residues long. Germline values: CDR1 SGHRS, CDR2 YFSETQ. V shed 4 bases and J shed 0 bases, with 12 bases lying between them.

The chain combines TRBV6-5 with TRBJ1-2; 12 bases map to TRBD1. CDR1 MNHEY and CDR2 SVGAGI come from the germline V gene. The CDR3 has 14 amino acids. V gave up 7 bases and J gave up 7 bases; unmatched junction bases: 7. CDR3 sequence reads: CASTWDRGQSGYTF. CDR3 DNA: TGTGCCAGCACCTGGGACAGGGGGCAGAGTGGCTACACCTTC.

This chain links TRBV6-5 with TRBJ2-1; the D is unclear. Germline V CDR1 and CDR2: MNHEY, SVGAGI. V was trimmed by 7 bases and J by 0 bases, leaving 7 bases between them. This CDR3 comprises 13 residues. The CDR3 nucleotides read TGTGCCAGCACTCTCAGCTCCTACAATGAGCAGTTCTTC. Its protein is CASTLSSYNEQFF.

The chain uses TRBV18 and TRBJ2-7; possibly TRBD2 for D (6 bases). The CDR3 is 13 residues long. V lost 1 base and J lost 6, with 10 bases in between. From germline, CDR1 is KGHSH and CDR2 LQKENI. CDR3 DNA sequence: TGTGCCAGCTCACCACGCGGGGAAGGCGAGCAGTACGTC. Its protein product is CASSPRGEGEQYV.

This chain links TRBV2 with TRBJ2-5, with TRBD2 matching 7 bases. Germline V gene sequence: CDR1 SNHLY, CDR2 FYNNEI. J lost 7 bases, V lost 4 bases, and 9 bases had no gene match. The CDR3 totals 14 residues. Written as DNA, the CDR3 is TGTGCCAGCAGTGTCGAGACTAGCTCGGCGACCCAGTACTTC. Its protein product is CASSVETSSATQYF. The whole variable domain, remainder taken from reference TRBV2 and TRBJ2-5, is EPEVTQTPSHQVTQMGQEVILRCVPISNHLYFYWYRQILGQKVEFLVSFYNNEISEKSEIFDDQFSVERPDGSNFTLKIRSTKLEDSAMYFCASSVETSSATQYFGPGTRLLVL.

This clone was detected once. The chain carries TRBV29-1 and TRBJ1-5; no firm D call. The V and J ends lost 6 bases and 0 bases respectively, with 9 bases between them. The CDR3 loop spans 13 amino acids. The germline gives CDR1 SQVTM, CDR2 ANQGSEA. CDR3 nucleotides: TGCAGCGTCCTACAGAGTAGCAATCAGCCCCAGCATTTT. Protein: CSVLQSSNQPQHF.

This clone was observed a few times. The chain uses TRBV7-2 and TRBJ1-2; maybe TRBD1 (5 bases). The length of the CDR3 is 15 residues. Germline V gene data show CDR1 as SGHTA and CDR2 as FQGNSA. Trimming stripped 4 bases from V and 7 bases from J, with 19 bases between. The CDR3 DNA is TGTGCCAGCAGCTACACGTCGGAAGGGGCGTTTGGCTACACCTTC. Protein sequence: CASSYTSEGAFGYTF.

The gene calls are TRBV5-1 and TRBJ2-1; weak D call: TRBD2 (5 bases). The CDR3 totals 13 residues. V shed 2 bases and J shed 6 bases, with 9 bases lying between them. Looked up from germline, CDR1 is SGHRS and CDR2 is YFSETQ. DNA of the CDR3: TGCGCCAGCAGCTTAGAGGGCTTCAATGAGCAGTTCTTC. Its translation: CASSLEGFNEQFF.

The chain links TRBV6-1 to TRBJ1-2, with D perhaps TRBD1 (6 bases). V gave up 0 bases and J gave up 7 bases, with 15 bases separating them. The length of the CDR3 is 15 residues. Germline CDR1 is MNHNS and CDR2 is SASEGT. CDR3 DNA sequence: TGTGCCAGCAGTGAAGCAGGGGGGGGAATGAGTGGCTACACCTTC. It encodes CASSEAGGGMSGYTF.

Written as DNA, the CDR3 is TGTGCCAGCAGCTTAGAGGGGGTTTTCTCTGGAAACACCATATATTTT. Translation gives CASSLEGVFSGNTIYF. The chain uses TRBV7-6 and TRBJ1-3; D may be TRBD1 (6 bases). This CDR3 is 16 amino acids long. V gave up 1 base and J gave up 0 bases, with 10 bases separating them. The germline V gene has CDR1 SGHVS and CDR2 FNYEAQ.